This T cell receptor beta chain is from a study of cytomegalovirus exposure and HLA in healthy donors. Study-wide results and limits: Equally common other TCR beta chains were less clonally expanded than HLA-associated ones, a later analysis found. It has been reported that TCR beta sequences accurately predicted the HLA-A and HLA-B alleles of most subjects.

Remarks on this clone: Its target is not known.

This CDR3 region has 14 residues. The V gene's germline CDR1 is SGHRS and CDR2 YFSETQ. V was shortened by 0 bases and J by 3 bases, with 10 bases between the two germline ends. The PCR had 60 Vbeta and 13 Jbeta primers. TCRdb's copy holds only in-frame clones and misses some; the assay was immunoSEQ multiplex PCR. The sample holds some 150,000 clones, more than 75% seen once. The chain recombines TRBV5-1 with TRBJ2-7; D is undetermined. This TCR was sampled from a male donor in good health and CMV-seronegative. The sample taken for sequencing was PBMCs. As DNA, the CDR3 is TGCGCCAGCAGCTTGGCCCCGGGTTACTACGAGCAGTACTTC. This sequence encodes CASSLAPGYYEQYF.